The clone carrying this TCR beta chain was seen just once. The antigen is unknown. Other DNA sequences within the sample encode an identical CDR3. TCRdb keeps only in-frame clones here, not all; method: immunoSEQ multiplex PCR. The sample shows 90,000 to 120,000 clones, approximately 83% of them seen only once. These data belong to a study of PD-1 blockade in mismatch repair-deficient tumors. CDR3 length equals 15 residues. Per germline, CDR1 SGHTA and CDR2 FQGTGA. After removal of 5 bases from V and 0 bases from J, the junction contained 2 bases not matched to a gene. The study's findings and limits: Rapid post-treatment expansion, then contraction, generally preceding radiologic response, marked tumor-resident clones.

The specimen was peripheral blood, collected roughly 36 weeks after starting pembrolizumab. The source of this sequence is an adult with mismatch repair-deficient cancer. V usage is TRBV7-3 and J usage is TRBJ2-1; 9 nucleotides agree with TRBD2. CDR3 sequence: CASSLSGSSYNEQFF. Here the CDR3 DNA reads TGTGCCAGCAGCCTTAGCGGGAGCTCCTACAATGAGCAGTTCTTC.